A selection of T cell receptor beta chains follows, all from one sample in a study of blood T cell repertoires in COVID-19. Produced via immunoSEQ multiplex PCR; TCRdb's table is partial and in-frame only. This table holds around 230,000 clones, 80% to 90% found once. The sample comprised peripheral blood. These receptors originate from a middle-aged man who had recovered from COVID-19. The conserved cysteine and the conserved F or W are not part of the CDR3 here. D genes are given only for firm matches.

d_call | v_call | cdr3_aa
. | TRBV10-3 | AIRKDRTQEEKLF
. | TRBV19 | ASSTRGGSSYEQY
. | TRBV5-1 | ASSLDEDSFSYEQY
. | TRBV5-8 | ASSLHRVNSYEQY
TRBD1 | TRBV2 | ASSELGQGASEQY
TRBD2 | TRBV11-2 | ASSLDVGRSYNEQF
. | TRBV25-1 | ASICYRTTTYEQY
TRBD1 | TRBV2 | ASSRTGVIRTGELF
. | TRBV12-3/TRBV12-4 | ASSFAQETQY
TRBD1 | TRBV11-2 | ASRPKGANNYGYT
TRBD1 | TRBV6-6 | ASSSTGNRGLWGYT
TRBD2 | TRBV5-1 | ASSPGTTRADTQY
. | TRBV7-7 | ASRVDMAADTQY
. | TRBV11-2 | ASSLGRLYEQY
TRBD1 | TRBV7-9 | ASSQGTGGNTIY
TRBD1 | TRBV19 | ASAGTGHNYGYT
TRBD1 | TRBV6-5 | ASRRTRDSNYGYT
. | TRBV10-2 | ASRREQETQY
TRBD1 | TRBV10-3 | AISENRGGMNTEAF
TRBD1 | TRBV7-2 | ASTSPGQGEAF
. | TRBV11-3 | ASSLDSIQGNEQF
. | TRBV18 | ASSRGQETQY
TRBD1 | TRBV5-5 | ASSLSGRGPYNEQF
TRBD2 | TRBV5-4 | ASSPLGGGRGSYEQY
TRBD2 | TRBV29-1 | SVEDYKRGSYEQY
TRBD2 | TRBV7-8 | ASSLARGAAQY
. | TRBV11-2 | ASSSSPGAFSNQPQH
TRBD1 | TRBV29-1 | SVRRQGHYGYT
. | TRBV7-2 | ASSLSSFETQY
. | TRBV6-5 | ASRKQGSGNQPQH
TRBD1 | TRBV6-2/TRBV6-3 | ASSTHRGRRETQY
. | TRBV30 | AWSSVSQPQH
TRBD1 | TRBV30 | AWSTGQGLETQY
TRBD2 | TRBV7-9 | ASSLGTSDKDTQY
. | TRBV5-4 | ASSEAQLLSTDTQY
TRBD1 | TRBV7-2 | ASSSGQGETQY
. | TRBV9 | ASSLSGGSNYGYT
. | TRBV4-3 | ASSQDPVSYNEQF
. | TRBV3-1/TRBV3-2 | ASSPGWDQPQH
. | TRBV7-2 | ASSLDLRSSPLH
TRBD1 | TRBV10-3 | AISDSNRGLGEAF
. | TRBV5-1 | ASSPGGGNLHEKLF
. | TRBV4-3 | ASSQDRREAPDEQY
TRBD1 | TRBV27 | ASSSNTGGFDDEQF
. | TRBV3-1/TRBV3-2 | ASSLEAGATEAF
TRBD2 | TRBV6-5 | AIRGTRSTYEQY
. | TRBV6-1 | ASSEAGDYGYT
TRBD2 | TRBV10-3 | AIKGGGTGIYEQY
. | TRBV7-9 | ASSLTGDTQY
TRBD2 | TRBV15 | ATSRGTSGSGYDEQF